A single sample gave rise to the 27 T cell receptor beta chains below, sequenced in a study of Graves' ophthalmopathy and Graves' hyperthyroidism listed by TCRdb under 2018. The listed sequencing device is Illumina HiSeq 2000. For repertoire sequencing, TCR beta CDR3 regions were amplified from RNA transcripts. A first-round RT-PCR used HTBI primers with the Qiagen OneStep RT-PCR kit, followed by a second-round multiplex PCR, size selection and purification. Using fastp trimming at Q25 and MiXCR clonotype assembly, TCRdb reanalyzed the public sequencing data and kept in-frame beta chains. Records with the same CDR3 protein are collapsed into one entry carrying the most frequent genes and DNA. The sample data list roughly 700,000 distinct CDR3 sequences, and approximately 40% of these were observed just once. The top ten hold 40% to 55% of the sample. The sequencing sample was made of peripheral blood. The receptors derive from an adult man with Graves' ophthalmopathy.

The chain has TRBV29-1 and TRBJ1-6; D uncertain. The CDR3 covers 16 residues. The germline gives CDR1 SQVTM, CDR2 ANQGSEA. V lost 3 bases and J 0 bases, leaving 12 bases between the germline ends. CDR3 amino acids: CSVELSESSYNSPLHF. DNA for the CDR3: TGCAGCGTTGAGTTGTCGGAAAGCTCCTATAATTCACCCCTCCACTTT.

The chain carries TRBV4-1 and TRBJ1-2, with TRBD1 identical over 9 bases. CDR1 and CDR2 from the germline V gene are MGHRA and YSYEKL. Trimming removed 0 bases from V and 8 bases from J; junction bases left unmatched: 7. The CDR3 runs to 15 residues. CDR3 DNA: TGCGCCAGCAGCCAAGAAGATTGGACAGGGGAAGGCTACACCTTC. It specifies CASSQEDWTGEGYTF.

The CDR3 spells CASSGVLDRGVGEQYF. CDR3 coding DNA: TGCGCCAGCAGCGGGGTGCTCGACAGGGGTGTTGGGGAGCAGTACTTC. The chain employs TRBV5-1 and TRBJ2-7; 8 bases line up with TRBD1. The CDR3 has 16 residues. V was clipped by 4 bases and J by 7 bases; unmatched bases: 16. In germline, CDR1 is SGHRS, CDR2 YFSETQ.

There are a few counts of this clonotype. The chain combines TRBV2 with TRBJ1-2, with D unclear. This CDR3 spans 10 amino acids. Germline-derived CDR1 and CDR2 are SNHLY and FYNNEI. The V end lost 1 base, the J end lost 7 bases, and 1 base lay between the germline ends. The CDR3 loop is CASSEVGYTF. In DNA, the CDR3 is TGTGCCAGCAGTGAAGTTGGCTACACCTTC.

The chain joins TRBV29-1 to TRBJ2-7, with 7 positions matching TRBD1. Germline V CDR1 and CDR2: SQVTM, ANQGSEA. J lost 2 bases, V lost 0 bases, and 4 bases had no gene match. The CDR3 spans 14 residues. CDR3 sequence reads: CSVEDPTGTYEQYF. The CDR3 DNA is TGCAGCGTTGAAGACCCGACAGGGACCTACGAGCAGTACTTC.

This clonotype was observed at least ten times. The chain uses TRBV2 and TRBJ1-2, with 8 bases that match TRBD1. Per the germline V gene, CDR1 is SNHLY and CDR2 is FYNNEI. Losses at the gene ends were 8 bases for V and 7 bases for J; bases not matched to a gene: 6. The CDR3 runs 12 residues. The CDR3 here is CASGGTGGGYTF. CDR3 nucleotide sequence: TGTGCCAGCGGGGGGACAGGAGGTGGCTACACCTTC.

This rearrangement joins TRBV5-6 to TRBJ2-5; TRBD2 aligns across 8 bases. Unmatched junction bases numbered 10, after V lost 0 bases and J lost 6 bases. Germline values: CDR1 SGHDT, CDR2 YYEEEE. CDR3 length equals 16 residues. CDR3 loop: CASSLEARGAVQTQYF. CDR3 in DNA: TGTGCCAGCAGCTTGGAGGCGCGGGGGGCCGTTCAGACCCAGTACTTC.

Concerning this clonotype itself: Relative to the germline gene, one junction end is altered; a read error may explain this. The chain combines TRBV10-3 with TRBJ1-2, with 12 bases matching TRBD1. The CDR3 runs 17 residues. CDR1 is ENHRY, CDR2 SYGVKD, per germline. CDR3 DNA: TGTGCCAGCAGTTACTCCCCGGGACAGGGGGCATTGGATGGCTACACCTTC. It encodes CASSYSPGQGALDGYTF.

Regarding this clonotype: It is likely a read error, because the conserved phenylalanine at the end of the CDR3 is missing. The chain is built from TRBV7-9 and TRBJ1-6; maybe TRBD1 (6 bases). Germline CDR1 SEHNR, CDR2 FQNEAQ (reference sequence). The length of the CDR3 is 16 residues. Trimming left V 5 bases short and J 2 bases short, with 13 bases between. DNA for the CDR3: TGTGCCAGCAGCAAAACAGGGAGGGCCTATAATTCACCCCTCCACCTT. The encoded protein is CASSKTGRAYNSPLHL.

The table lists this clonotype with a few counts. The V call is TRBV7-9, the J call TRBJ1-2; possibly TRBD1 for D (5 bases). Germline CDR1 and CDR2: SEHNR and FQNEAQ (reference sequence). Deletions cut 8 bases from V and 2 bases from J, with 9 bases between. The CDR3 length is 12 residues. Here the CDR3 reads CASAGTNYGYTF. For the CDR3, the DNA is TGTGCCAGCGCCGGGACCAACTATGGCTACACCTTC. The whole variable domain, filled in from reference TRBV7-9 and TRBJ1-2, reads DTGVSQNPRHKITKRGQNVTFRCDPISEHNRLYWYRQTLGQGPEFLTYFQNEAQLEKSRLLSDRFSAERPKGSFSTLEIQRTEQGDSAMYLCASAGTNYGYTFGSGTRLTVV.

This clonotype appeared a few times. Its ends do not fully match the called genes, so a read error is possible. The chain joins TRBV24-1 to TRBJ1-5; tentatively, D is TRBD1 (5 bases). The germline gives CDR1 KGHDR, CDR2 SFDVKD. CDR3 size: 16 residues. CDR3 loop: CASSDSAGSGNQPQHF. The DNA of the CDR3 is TGTGCCAGCAGTGACTCCGCAGGGTCGGGCAATCAGCCCCAGCATTTT.

The chain joins TRBV12-3 or TRBV12-4 to TRBJ2-5; tentatively, D is TRBD2 (7 bases). This CDR3 is built from 15 residues. The V end lost 3 bases, the J end lost 5 bases, and 16 bases lay between the germline ends. The CDR3 DNA follows: TGTGCCAGCAGTTTGGGTTTCGGGGGGCGGGAGACCCAGTACTTC. It specifies CASSLGFGGRETQYF.

On this clonotype itself: At one end, the junction sequence differs from germline, possibly due to a read error. The gene calls are TRBV7-8 and TRBJ2-2, with D possibly matching TRBD2 (6 bases). This CDR3 is built from 16 residues. Germline V lookup: CDR1 SGHVS, CDR2 FQNEAQ. CDR3 sequence reads: CASSSAVAANTGELFF. The CDR3, as DNA: TGCGCCAGCAGCTCCGCCGTAGCGGCGAACACCGGGGAGCTGTTTTTT. Variable domain in full (rest from reference TRBV7-8 and TRBJ2-2): GAGVSQSPRYKVAKRGQDVALRCDPISGHVSLFWYQQALGQGPEFLTYFQNEAQLDKSGLPSDRFFAERPEGSVSTLKIQRTQQEDSAVYLCASSSAVAANTGELFFGEGSRLTVL.

The chain joins TRBV20-1 to TRBJ2-7; the match to TRBD2 covers 7 bases. The CDR3 consists of 15 residues. CDR1 DFQATT and CDR2 SNEGSKA come from the germline V gene (reference sequence). J gave up 2 bases and V 5 bases, and 12 bases lay outside the gene matches. The CDR3: CSAHRASGITYEQYF. In nucleotides, the CDR3 is TGCAGTGCTCACCGGGCGAGCGGGATAACCTACGAGCAGTACTTC.

This clonotype was counted many times. This rearrangement joins TRBV2 to TRBJ1-6; 10 bases map to TRBD1. Trimming cost V 7 bases and J 9 bases; bases outside gene matches: 6. The V gene's germline CDR1 is SNHLY and CDR2 FYNNEI. CDR3 length: 14 residues. The CDR3 sequence is CASTPGQGSSPLHF. Written as DNA, the CDR3 is TGTGCCAGCACTCCGGGACAGGGGTCTTCACCCCTCCACTTT.

The sample holds a few counts of this clonotype. This chain joins TRBV5-6 and TRBJ1-5; no firm D call. V was pared by 1 base and J by 8 bases, with 7 bases between. Germline CDR1 reads SGHDT; CDR2 reads YYEEEE. CDR3 length: 12 residues. The CDR3 loop reads CASSLSGKPQHF. CDR3 DNA sequence: TGTGCCAGCAGCTTGTCGGGCAAGCCCCAGCATTTT.

Ten or more counts support this clonotype. This chain uses TRBV13 with TRBJ2-7; D gene ambiguous. The CDR3 runs 12 residues. V lost 6 bases to trimming and J lost 3 bases, with 9 bases between them. CDR1 is PRHDT and CDR2 is FYEKMQ in the germline V gene (reference sequence). The CDR3 DNA is TGTGCCAGCAGGCTTGAAGGCTACGAGCAGTACTTC. It codes for CASRLEGYEQYF.

The rearrangement links TRBV9 to TRBJ2-7; D remains ambiguous. This CDR3 region has 16 residues. Trimming pared 0 bases from V and 4 bases from J, leaving 17 bases between. The germline V gene encodes CDR1 SGDLS and CDR2 YYNGEE. CDR3 in amino acids: CASSVDYYSSTYEQYF. The CDR3 DNA is TGTGCCAGCAGCGTAGATTATTACAGTTCAACATACGAGCAGTACTTC.

The V call is TRBV9, the J call TRBJ1-6; no clear D gene. Germline V gene sequence: CDR1 SGDLS, CDR2 YYNGEE. CDR3 length: 15 residues. The germline V and J ends were trimmed by 4 bases and 7 bases, with 15 bases remaining between them. Written as DNA, the CDR3 is TGTGCCAGCAGCCCTCGGAGATCAGGCAATTCACCCCTCCACTTT. This translates into CASSPRRSGNSPLHF.

This chain joins TRBV10-3 and TRBJ2-7; D may be TRBD1 (5 bases). This CDR3 is built from 14 residues. V gave up 3 bases and J gave up 3 bases, with 12 bases separating them. In germline, CDR1 is ENHRY, CDR2 SYGVKD. This CDR3 reads CAISELAGNYEQYF. CDR3 DNA: TGTGCCATCAGTGAATTGGCAGGGAACTACGAGCAGTACTTC.

This clonotype was seen a handful of times. The V and J genes are TRBV20-1 and TRBJ2-7; perhaps TRBD2 as D (5 bases). Germline V lookup: CDR1 DFQATT, CDR2 SNEGSKA (reference sequence). Trimming took 1 base from V and 3 from J, leaving 7 bases between them. This CDR3 has 12 residues. This CDR3 reads CSARGTYYEQYF. The CDR3 DNA reads TGCAGTGCTAGAGGGACTTACTACGAGCAGTACTTC.

This clonotype was counted ten times or more. The chain links TRBV7-2 to TRBJ2-7; 7 bases line up with TRBD1. Germline trimming cut 6 bases from V and 3 bases from J; bases unmatched to any gene: 11. CDR1 is SGHTA, CDR2 FQGNSA, per germline. The CDR3 covers 15 residues. The CDR3 reads CASRFDTGQSYEQYF. CDR3 DNA sequence: TGTGCCAGCAGATTCGATACGGGACAGAGCTACGAGCAGTACTTC.

This clonotype was recorded many times. CDR3 in amino acids: CASSTNRAGTEAFF. The CDR3 DNA is TGCGCCAGCAGTACAAACAGGGCAGGTACTGAAGCTTTCTTT. The chain combines TRBV10-2 with TRBJ1-1, with TRBD1 as a possible D gene (6 bases). The germline V gene encodes CDR1 WSHSY and CDR2 SAAADI. The CDR3 sequence is 14 residues long. Trimming cost V 5 bases and J 5 bases, with 15 bases left between them.

The table lists this clonotype with many counts. This chain links TRBV10-2 with TRBJ1-2; D is possibly TRBD1 (6 bases). This CDR3 has 14 amino acids. CDR1 is WSHSY, CDR2 SAAADI, per germline. Trimming removed 8 bases at V and 4 bases at J, with 17 bases between. The CDR3 region has the DNA TGCGCCAGCGGCCCGATGGACAGTTCCTATGGCTACACCTTC. Translation gives CASGPMDSSYGYTF.

CDR3 sequence: CATSRPTMFYGYTF. The CDR3 nucleotides are TGTGCCACCAGCAGACCTACCATGTTCTATGGCTACACCTTC. This chain joins TRBV15 and TRBJ1-2; D uncertain. Germline lookup yields CDR1 LNHNV and CDR2 YYDKDF (reference sequence). This CDR3 is built from 14 residues. Trimming removed 2 bases at V and 4 bases at J, with 11 bases between.

This sequence joins TRBV10-3 and TRBJ2-7; tentatively, D is TRBD1 (7 bases). V was cut by 0 bases and J by 4 bases, with 19 bases left in between. The CDR3 totals 17 residues. CDR1 ENHRY and CDR2 SYGVKD come from the germline V gene. The CDR3 bases are TGTGCCATCAGTGAGTCGGGTTTGGAGGCAGGGGGGTACGAGCAGTACTTC. Translated, it gives CAISESGLEAGGYEQYF.

V is TRBV19 and J is TRBJ1-5, with a weak D call TRBD1 (5 bases). Trimming removed 0 bases at V and 5 bases at J, with 14 bases between. Germline lookup yields CDR1 LNHDA and CDR2 SQIVND (reference sequence). The CDR3 is made up of 16 amino acids. The CDR3 sequence is CASSIDGTLGDQPQHF. CDR3 nucleotide sequence: TGTGCCAGTAGTATAGATGGGACTTTAGGGGATCAGCCCCAGCATTTT.